A single count supports the clone carrying this T cell receptor (beta chain). Its antigen is still unknown. This sample was included in a study of shared clonotypes between healthy human individuals. Study findings and constraints: Sharing of clonotypes among donors was expected to vary with sequencing depth.

The repertoire was sequenced with immunoSEQ multiplex PCR; TCRdb's copy has only in-frame clones and lacks some. The data show a few hundred thousand clones, about 69% seen once. The specimen was memory CD4+ T cells sorted from blood. Subset denoted: CD45RA-negative fraction. The clonotype was recovered from a man aged 30-40 years in good health.

Written as DNA, the CDR3 is TGTGCCAGCAGCTTAGCGACAGGGCAGTACAATGAGCAGTTCTTC. Translated, it gives CASSLATGQYNEQFF. V and J are TRBV7-2 and TRBJ2-1; TRBD1 aligns across 7 bases. This CDR3 region has 15 residues. Germline CDR1 SGHTA, CDR2 FQGNSA. The V gene end was trimmed by 0 bases and the J gene end by 4 bases; junction bases not matched to a gene: 3.